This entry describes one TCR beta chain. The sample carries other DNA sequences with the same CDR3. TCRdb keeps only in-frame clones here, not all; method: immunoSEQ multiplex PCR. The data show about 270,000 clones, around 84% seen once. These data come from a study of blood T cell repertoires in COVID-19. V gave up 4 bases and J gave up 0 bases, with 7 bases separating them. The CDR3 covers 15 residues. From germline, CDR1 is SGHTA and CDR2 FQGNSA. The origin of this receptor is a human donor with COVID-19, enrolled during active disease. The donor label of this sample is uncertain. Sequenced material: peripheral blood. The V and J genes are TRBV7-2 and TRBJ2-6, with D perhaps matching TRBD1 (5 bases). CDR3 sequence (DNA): TGTGCCAGCAGCTCAGACAGCTCTGGGGCCAACGTCCTGACTTTC. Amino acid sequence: CASSSDSSGANVLTF. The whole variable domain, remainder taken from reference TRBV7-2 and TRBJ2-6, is GAGVSQSPSNKVTEKGKDVELRCDPISGHTALYWYRQSLGQGLEFLIYFQGNSAPDKSGLPSDRFSAERTGGSVSTLTIQRTQQEDSAVYLCASSSDSSGANVLTFGAGSRLTVL.